This TCR beta chain is from a study of cytomegalovirus exposure and HLA in healthy donors. Study-wide background: Earlier sequencing of about 179 million T cells yielded approximately 100 million unique TCR beta sequences. Inside one of the first data releases sat 75 million to 100 million unique TCRs taken from HLA-typed donors.

A note on this clone: What it recognizes is unknown.

CDR3 length equals 13 residues. Germline-derived CDR1 and CDR2 are SNHLY and FYNNEI. V dropped 4 bases and J dropped 4 bases, with 11 bases sitting between them. The PCR ran on 60 Vbeta and 13 Jbeta primers. The protocol was immunoSEQ multiplex PCR, while the TCRdb copy is restricted to in-frame clones and leaves out a portion. The sample records approximately 260,000 clones, 92% being singletons. General study results and limits: TCR beta V- and J-gene trimming was later associated with a missense DCLRE1C variant.

Sequenced input: PBMCs. The rearrangement links TRBV2 to TRBJ2-7; D unclear. The TCR originated in a girl aged 2 to 9 in good health and CMV-seronegative. The chain's CDR3 is CASSAPLLYEQYF. In DNA form, the CDR3 reads TGTGCCAGCAGTGCTCCCTTGTTATACGAGCAGTACTTC.